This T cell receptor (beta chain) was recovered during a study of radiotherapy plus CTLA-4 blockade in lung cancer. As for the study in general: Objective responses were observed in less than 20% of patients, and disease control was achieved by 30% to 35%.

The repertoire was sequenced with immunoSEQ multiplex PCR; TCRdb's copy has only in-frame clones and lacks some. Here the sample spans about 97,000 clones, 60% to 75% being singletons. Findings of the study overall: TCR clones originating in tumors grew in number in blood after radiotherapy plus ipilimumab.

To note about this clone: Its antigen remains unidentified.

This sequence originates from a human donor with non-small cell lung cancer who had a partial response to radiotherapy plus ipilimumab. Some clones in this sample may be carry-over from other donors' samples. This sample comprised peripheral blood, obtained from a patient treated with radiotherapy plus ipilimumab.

The CDR3 region is CASTPPPTSGSTDTQYF. The CDR3 nucleotides are TGTGCCAGCACCCCACCCCCGACTAGCGGTAGCACAGATACGCAGTATTTT. The J gene is TRBJ2-3, the V gene TRBV25-1; 9 bases match TRBD2. Germline trimming cut 7 bases from V and 0 bases from J; bases unmatched to any gene: 11. The germline V gene encodes CDR1 MGHDK and CDR2 SYGVNS. This CDR3 has 17 amino acids.